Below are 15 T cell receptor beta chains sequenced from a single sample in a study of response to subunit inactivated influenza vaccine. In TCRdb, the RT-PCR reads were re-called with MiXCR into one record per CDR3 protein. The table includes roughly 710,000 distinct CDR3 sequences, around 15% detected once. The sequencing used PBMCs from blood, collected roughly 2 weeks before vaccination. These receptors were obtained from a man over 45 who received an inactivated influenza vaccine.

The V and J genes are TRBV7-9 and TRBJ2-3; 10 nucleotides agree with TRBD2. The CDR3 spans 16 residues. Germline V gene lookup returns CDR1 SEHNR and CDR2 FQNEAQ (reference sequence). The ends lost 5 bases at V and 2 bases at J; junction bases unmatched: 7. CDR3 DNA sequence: TGTGCCAGCAGCCACACCGGGACTAGCGACACAGATACGCAGTATTTT. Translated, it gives CASSHTGTSDTDTQYF. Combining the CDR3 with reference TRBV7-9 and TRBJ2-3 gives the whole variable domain DTGVSQNPRHKITKRGQNVTFRCDPISEHNRLYWYRQTLGQGPEFLTYFQNEAQLEKSRLLSDRFSAERPKGSFSTLEIQRTEQGDSAMYLCASSHTGTSDTDTQYFGPGTRLTVL.

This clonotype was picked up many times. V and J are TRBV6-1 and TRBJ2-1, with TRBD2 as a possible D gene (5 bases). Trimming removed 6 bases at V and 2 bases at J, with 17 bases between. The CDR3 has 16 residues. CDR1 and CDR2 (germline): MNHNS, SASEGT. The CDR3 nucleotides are TGTGCCAGCAGCCACCGGGGTTGGTGGACCTACAATGAGCAGTTCTTC. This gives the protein CASSHRGWWTYNEQFF.

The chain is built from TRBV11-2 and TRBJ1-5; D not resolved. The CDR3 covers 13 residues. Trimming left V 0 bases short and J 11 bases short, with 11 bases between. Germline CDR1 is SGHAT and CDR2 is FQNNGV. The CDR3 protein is CASSLENRRAQHF. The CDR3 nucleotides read TGTGCCAGCAGCTTAGAGAATCGGAGGGCCCAGCATTTT.

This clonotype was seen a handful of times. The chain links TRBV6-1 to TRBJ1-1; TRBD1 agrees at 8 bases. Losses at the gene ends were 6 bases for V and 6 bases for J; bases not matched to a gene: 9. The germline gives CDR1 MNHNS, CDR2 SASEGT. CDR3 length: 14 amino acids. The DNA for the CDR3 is TGTGCCAGCAGCGACCGGGACAGGTTGGCTGAAGCTTTCTTT. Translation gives CASSDRDRLAEAFF.

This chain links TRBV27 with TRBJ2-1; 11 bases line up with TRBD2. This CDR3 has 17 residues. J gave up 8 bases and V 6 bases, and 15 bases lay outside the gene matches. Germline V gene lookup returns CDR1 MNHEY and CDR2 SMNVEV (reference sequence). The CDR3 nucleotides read TGTGCCAGCAGCTCTCTTCTTAGCGGGGGGGCCTTGGATGAGCAGTTCTTC. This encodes CASSSLLSGGALDEQFF.

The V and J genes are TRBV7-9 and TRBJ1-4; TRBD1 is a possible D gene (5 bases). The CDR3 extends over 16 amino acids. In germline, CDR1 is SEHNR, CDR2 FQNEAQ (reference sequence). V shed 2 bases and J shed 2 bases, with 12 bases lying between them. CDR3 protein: CASSLRPAGTNEKLFF. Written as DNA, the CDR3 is TGTGCCAGCAGCTTACGTCCAGCAGGGACTAATGAAAAACTGTTTTTT.

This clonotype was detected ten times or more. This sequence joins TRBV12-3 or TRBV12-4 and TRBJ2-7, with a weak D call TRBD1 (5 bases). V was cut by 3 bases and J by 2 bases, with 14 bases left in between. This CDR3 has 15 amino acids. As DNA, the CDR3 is TGTGCCAGCAGTTTTCGGGCAGGGCCCACCTACGAGCAGTACTTC. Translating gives CASSFRAGPTYEQYF.

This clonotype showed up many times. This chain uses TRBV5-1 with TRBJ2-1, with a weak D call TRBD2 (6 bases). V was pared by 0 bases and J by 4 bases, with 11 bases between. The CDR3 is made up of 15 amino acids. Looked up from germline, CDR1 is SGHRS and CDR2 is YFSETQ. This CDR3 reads CASSLGAGAYNEQFF. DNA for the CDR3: TGCGCCAGCAGCTTGGGAGCGGGCGCTTACAATGAGCAGTTCTTC. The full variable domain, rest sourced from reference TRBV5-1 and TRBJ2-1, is KAGVTQTPRYLIKTRGQQVTLSCSPISGHRSVSWYQQTPGQGLQFLFEYFSETQRNKGNFPGRFSGRQFSNSRSEMNVSTLELGDSALYLCASSLGAGAYNEQFFGPGTRLTVL.

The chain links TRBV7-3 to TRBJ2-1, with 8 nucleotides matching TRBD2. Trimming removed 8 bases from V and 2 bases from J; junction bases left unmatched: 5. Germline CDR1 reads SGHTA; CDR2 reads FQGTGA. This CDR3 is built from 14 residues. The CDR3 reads CASAPGLAYNEQFF. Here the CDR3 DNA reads TGTGCCAGCGCGCCGGGACTAGCCTACAATGAGCAGTTCTTC.

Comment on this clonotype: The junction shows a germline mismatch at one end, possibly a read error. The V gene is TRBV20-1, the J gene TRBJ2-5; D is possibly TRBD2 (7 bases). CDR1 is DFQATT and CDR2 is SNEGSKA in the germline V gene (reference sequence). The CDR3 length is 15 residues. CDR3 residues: CSARDRTRGAETQYF. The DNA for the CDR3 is TGCAGTGCCAGAGATCGGACTAGGGGGGCAGAGACCCAGTACTTC.

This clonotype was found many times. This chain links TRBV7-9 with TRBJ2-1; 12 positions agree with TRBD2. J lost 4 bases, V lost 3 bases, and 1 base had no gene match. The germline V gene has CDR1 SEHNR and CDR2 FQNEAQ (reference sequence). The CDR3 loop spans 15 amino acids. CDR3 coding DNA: TGTGCCAGCAGCTTTACTAGCGGGGGGTACAATGAGCAGTTCTTC. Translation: CASSFTSGGYNEQFF. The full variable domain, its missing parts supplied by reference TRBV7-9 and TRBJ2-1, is DTGVSQNPRHKITKRGQNVTFRCDPISEHNRLYWYRQTLGQGPEFLTYFQNEAQLEKSRLLSDRFSAERPKGSFSTLEIQRTEQGDSAMYLCASSFTSGGYNEQFFGPGTRLTVL.

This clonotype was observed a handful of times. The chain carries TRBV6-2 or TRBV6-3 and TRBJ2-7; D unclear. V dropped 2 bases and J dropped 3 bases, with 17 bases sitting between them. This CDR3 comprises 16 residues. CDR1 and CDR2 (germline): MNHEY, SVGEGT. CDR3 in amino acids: CASSYNPGRSIYEQYF. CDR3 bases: TGTGCCAGCAGTTACAATCCCGGACGGAGTATCTACGAGCAGTACTTC.

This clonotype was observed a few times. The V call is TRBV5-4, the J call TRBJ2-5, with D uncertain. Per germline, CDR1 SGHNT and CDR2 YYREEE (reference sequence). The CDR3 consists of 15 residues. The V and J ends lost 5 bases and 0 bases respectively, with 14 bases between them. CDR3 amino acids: CASSQRLEYQETQYF. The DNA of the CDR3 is TGTGCCAGCAGTCAACGACTGGAGTACCAAGAGACCCAGTACTTC.

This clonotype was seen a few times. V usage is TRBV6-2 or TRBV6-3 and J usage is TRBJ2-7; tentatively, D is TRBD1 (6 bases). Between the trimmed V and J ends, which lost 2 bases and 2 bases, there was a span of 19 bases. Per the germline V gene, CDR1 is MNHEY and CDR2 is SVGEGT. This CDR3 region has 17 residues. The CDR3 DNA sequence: TGTGCCAGCAGTTACGACTATCGGACAGTGACCCCCTACGAGCAGTACTTC. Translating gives CASSYDYRTVTPYEQYF.

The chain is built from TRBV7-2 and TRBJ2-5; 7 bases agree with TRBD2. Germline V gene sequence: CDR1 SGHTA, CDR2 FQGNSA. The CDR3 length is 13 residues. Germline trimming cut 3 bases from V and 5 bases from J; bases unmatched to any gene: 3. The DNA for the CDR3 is TGTGCCAGCAGCTTCTCAGCGGGGGAGACCCAGTACTTC. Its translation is CASSFSAGETQYF.